The T cell receptor (beta chain) described here comes from a study of blood T cell repertoires in COVID-19. Profiled with immunoSEQ multiplex PCR; TCRdb holds only in-frame clones, not every one. The data contain about 38,000 clones, approximately 86% of them singletons. The germline V gene encodes CDR1 MNHEY and CDR2 SMNVEV (reference sequence). There are 16 residues in the CDR3. The V end was cut by 1 base, the J end by 1 base, with 11 bases between. The source is a human donor in a cohort sampled during active COVID-19. Sequenced sample: peripheral blood. V and J are TRBV27 and TRBJ1-5; D unclear. CDR3 amino acids: CASSLWAGLSNQPQHF. The CDR3 coding sequence is TGTGCCAGCAGTTTATGGGCGGGGTTGAGCAATCAGCCCCAGCATTTT.